The rows below give T cell receptor beta chains drawn from one sample of a study of cytomegalovirus exposure and HLA in healthy donors. Repertoires were generated with immunoSEQ multiplex PCR, while TCRdb's copy carries only in-frame clones and drops some. This sample carries 120,000 or so clones, roughly 10% of them seen once, and the ten largest clones take around 5%. Material: PBMCs. These receptors were taken from a young woman in good health and CMV-seropositive. Each CDR3 is given with its conserved first and last residue. Each record gives: D gene, clone size, J gene, V gene, CDR3 DNA, CDR3 protein. A D gene is named only where the DNA matches it firmly. The size field is filled for only some rows; it gives once, few, many or a size class.

D: .
size: few
J: TRBJ2-1
V: TRBV20-1
DNA: TGCAGTGCCTTCCACAATGAGCAGTTCTTC
CDR3: CSAFHNEQFF

D: TRBD1
size: few
J: TRBJ1-2
V: TRBV6-5
DNA: TGTGCCAGCAGTTACTCTTCAGGGGGCTATGGCTACACCTTC
CDR3: CASSYSSGGYGYTF

D: .
size: few
J: TRBJ2-2
V: TRBV6-5
DNA: TGTGCCATCACTACACTCTCGAATCCCGGGGAGCTGTTTTTT
CDR3: CAITTLSNPGELFF

D: TRBD1
size: few
J: TRBJ1-1
V: TRBV28
DNA: TGTGCCAGCAGTGCACAGGGGACCAGGAACACTGAAGCTTTCTTT
CDR3: CASSAQGTRNTEAFF

D: TRBD1
size: few
J: TRBJ1-2
V: TRBV28
DNA: TGTGCCAGCAGACGGGACAGCTACCCTTCTAACTATGGCTACACCTTC
CDR3: CASRRDSYPSNYGYTF

D: TRBD1
size: few
J: TRBJ1-5
V: TRBV7-9
DNA: TGTGCCAGCAGCCTTGGGGACAGTTTGAATCAGCCCCAGCATTTT
CDR3: CASSLGDSLNQPQHF

D: .
size: .
J: TRBJ1-1
V: TRBV9
DNA: TGTGCCAGCAGCCCCTGGGGCTACTCGAACACTGAAGCTTTCTTT
CDR3: CASSPWGYSNTEAFF

D: TRBD1
size: few
J: TRBJ2-3
V: TRBV5-1
DNA: TGCGCCAGCAGCCAAGACAGGGCTAGCACAGATACGCAGTATTTT
CDR3: CASSQDRASTDTQYF

D: .
size: .
J: TRBJ1-1
V: TRBV19
DNA: TGTGCCAGTAGTATGACGGGGGGGAACACTGAAGCTTTCTTT
CDR3: CASSMTGGNTEAFF

D: TRBD1
size: few
J: TRBJ2-7
V: TRBV5-1
DNA: TGCGCCAGCAGCCCCTGGGACAGGGGCTACGAGCAGTACTTC
CDR3: CASSPWDRGYEQYF

D: .
size: .
J: TRBJ2-1
V: TRBV11-3
DNA: TGTGCCAGCAGCCTACAAGGGGACAATGAGCAGTTCTTC
CDR3: CASSLQGDNEQFF

D: TRBD1
size: few
J: TRBJ1-1
V: TRBV18
DNA: TGTGCCAGCTCACCTTCGGGACAGATGAACACTGAAGCTTTCTTT
CDR3: CASSPSGQMNTEAFF

D: .
size: .
J: TRBJ1-3
V: TRBV21-1
DNA: TGTGCCAGCAGCCAGGGAGGAGGTGGAAACACCATATATTTT
CDR3: CASSQGGGGNTIYF

D: TRBD1
size: .
J: TRBJ2-7
V: TRBV5-1
DNA: TGCGCCAGCAGCCCGGGACAGGAAGGGTACGAGCAGTACTTC
CDR3: CASSPGQEGYEQYF

D: TRBD1
size: .
J: TRBJ2-7
V: TRBV6-1
DNA: TGTGCCAGCAGTGAACCGACAGGGGGGCTGTCATTCTACGAGCAGTACTTC
CDR3: CASSEPTGGLSFYEQYF

D: .
size: few
J: TRBJ1-2
V: TRBV4-1
DNA: TGCGCCAGCAGCCAGCGACACTTCTATGGCTACACCTTC
CDR3: CASSQRHFYGYTF

D: .
size: few
J: TRBJ1-1
V: TRBV5-1
DNA: TGCGCCAGCAGCCCGCAGGGAGGGAACACTGAAGCTTTCTTT
CDR3: CASSPQGGNTEAFF

D: .
size: .
J: TRBJ1-4
V: TRBV6-6
DNA: TGTGCCAGCAGTTTCGAGGAGTCAAAAAAACTGTTTTTT
CDR3: CASSFEESKKLFF

D: .
size: few
J: TRBJ1-1
V: TRBV28
DNA: TGTGCCAGCAGCCCCGGAGGAGACACTGAAGCTTTCTTT
CDR3: CASSPGGDTEAFF

D: .
size: few
J: TRBJ1-2
V: TRBV30
DNA: TGTGCCTGGAAAGCAGTCGGGGGCTACACCTTC
CDR3: CAWKAVGGYTF

D: .
size: few
J: TRBJ2-7
V: TRBV4-2
DNA: TGTGCCAGCAGCCAAGACAAGATTAGCGTTAACGAGCAGTACTTC
CDR3: CASSQDKISVNEQYF

D: .
size: few
J: TRBJ2-7
V: TRBV10-3
DNA: TGTGCCATCAGCACCGCTTCTGGACTATACGAGCAGTACTTC
CDR3: CAISTASGLYEQYF

D: TRBD1
size: once
J: TRBJ1-6
V: TRBV30
DNA: TGTGCCTGGGACAGGGGGAATTCACCCCTCCACTTT
CDR3: CAWDRGNSPLHF

D: .
size: .
J: TRBJ1-3
V: TRBV28
DNA: TGTGCCAGAATTATAGTCCCACAGGGTGGCCAAGGAAACACCATATATTTT
CDR3: CARIIVPQGGQGNTIYF

D: .
size: .
J: TRBJ1-1
V: TRBV19
DNA: TGTGCCAGTAGTGCGGGGTCAGACACTGAAGCTTTCTTT
CDR3: CASSAGSDTEAFF

D: .
size: .
J: TRBJ2-4
V: TRBV10-3
DNA: TGTGCCATCTCTCAGGATCTGGGCAGGGAAAACATTCAGTACTTC
CDR3: CAISQDLGRENIQYF

D: TRBD1
size: few
J: TRBJ2-3
V: TRBV18
DNA: TGTGCCAGCTCGTCCATCGGACAGGGGTTGGGAGATACGCAGTATTTT
CDR3: CASSSIGQGLGDTQYF

D: .
size: .
J: TRBJ2-1
V: TRBV28
DNA: TGTGCCAGCAGTTTTCGCGGGTCAGGCTATGAGCAGTTCTTC
CDR3: CASSFRGSGYEQFF

D: TRBD1
size: .
J: TRBJ1-4
V: TRBV28
DNA: TGTGCCAGCAGTGGACAGGGAACTAATGAAAAACTGTTTTTT
CDR3: CASSGQGTNEKLFF

D: .
size: .
J: TRBJ1-2
V: TRBV2
DNA: TGTGCCAGCAGTGATTTTTCTGCGGGTTCGGTTGGCTACACCTTC
CDR3: CASSDFSAGSVGYTF

D: TRBD1
size: few
J: TRBJ1-1
V: TRBV27
DNA: TGTGCCAGCAGTTCGGGACAGGAGCTCTACACTGAAGCTTTCTTT
CDR3: CASSSGQELYTEAFF

D: .
size: few
J: TRBJ2-3
V: TRBV11-3
DNA: TGTGCCAGCAGCCCCCGGGGTTGGATAGATACGCAGTATTTT
CDR3: CASSPRGWIDTQYF

D: TRBD1
size: few
J: TRBJ2-7
V: TRBV5-1
DNA: TGCGCCAGCAGCTTCCAGGGACAGGGGGACGAGCAGTACTTC
CDR3: CASSFQGQGDEQYF

D: TRBD1
size: few
J: TRBJ2-7
V: TRBV30
DNA: TGTGCCGGAGGGACAGGGGGAGGGTACGAGCAGTACTTC
CDR3: CAGGTGGGYEQYF

D: .
size: .
J: TRBJ1-2
V: TRBV18
DNA: TGTGCCAGCTCACCCATGCAGGGTGCTTATGGCTACACCTTC
CDR3: CASSPMQGAYGYTF

D: .
size: .
J: TRBJ2-7
V: TRBV21-1
DNA: TGTGCCAGCAGCTCTCCTTTCTACGAGCAGTACTTC
CDR3: CASSSPFYEQYF